This passage covers 18 T cell receptor beta chains from one sample sequenced in a study of blood T cell repertoires in COVID-19. Clones were read by immunoSEQ multiplex PCR, and TCRdb kept only the in-frame ones, dropping some. The table includes about 140,000 clones, over 70% detected once. The sequencing input was peripheral blood. The receptors come from a woman aged 60-70 years with acute or convalescent COVID-19.

The chain links TRBV5-1 to TRBJ1-4; 7 bases line up with TRBD1. The CDR3 length is 14 residues. Trimming at V came to 2 bases and at J to 7 bases, leaving 5 bases not matched to a gene. CDR1 is SGHRS, CDR2 YFSETQ, per germline. The CDR3 sequence: CASSFDRAGEKLFF. As DNA, the CDR3 is TGCGCCAGCAGCTTCGACAGGGCGGGTGAAAAACTGTTTTTT.

This clone was counted only a few times. The CDR3 region has the DNA TGTGCCAGCAGCCTGGGGCATACGCAGTATTTT. Translated, it gives CASSLGHTQYF. The chain combines TRBV21-1 with TRBJ2-3; TRBD1, as called in the table, went unchecked against the DNA. TRBV21-1 is a pseudogene. This CDR3 has 11 residues.

This clone appeared a few times. The chain joins TRBV7-2 to TRBJ2-3; TRBD2 matches 12 bases. The ends lost 6 bases at V and 5 bases at J; junction bases unmatched: 3. Germline V lookup: CDR1 SGHTA, CDR2 FQGNSA. The CDR3 sequence is 14 residues long. The CDR3 DNA reads as TGTGCCAGCAGACTGGGACTAGCGGGAGATACGCAGTATTTT. It yields the protein CASRLGLAGDTQYF.

This clone was recorded at least ten times. CDR3 protein: CASSPGLVRETQYF. For the CDR3, the DNA is TGTGCCAGCAGCCCGGGACTAGTTCGAGAGACCCAGTACTTC. This chain uses TRBV6-5 with TRBJ2-5, with 8 bases identical to TRBD2. After removal of 6 bases from V and 4 bases from J, the junction contained 7 bases not matched to a gene. Germline V gives CDR1 MNHEY, CDR2 SVGAGI. The CDR3 sequence is 14 residues long.

This rearrangement joins TRBV28 to TRBJ1-5; 9 positions match TRBD1. Germline V gives CDR1 MDHEN, CDR2 SYDVKM. V lost 2 bases and J lost 2; bases outside the gene matches: 7. This CDR3 comprises 17 residues. CDR3 region: CASSLGTGLGGNQPQHF. The CDR3 DNA follows: TGTGCCAGCAGTTTAGGGACAGGGTTGGGGGGCAATCAGCCCCAGCATTTT.

The rearrangement links TRBV5-6 to TRBJ2-5; possibly TRBD1 for D (6 bases). V lost 3 bases and J lost 1, with 10 bases in between. The CDR3 contains 14 residues. Germline-derived CDR1 and CDR2 are SGHDT and YYEEEE. The CDR3 loop reads CASSYRTVQETQYF. The CDR3 DNA follows: TGTGCCAGCAGCTATCGGACAGTCCAAGAGACCCAGTACTTC.

The chain is built from TRBV25-1 and TRBJ2-1, with D possibly being TRBD2 (5 bases). The germline CDR1 and CDR2 sequences are MGHDK and SYGVNS. The CDR3 covers 13 residues. Trimming removed 6 bases at V and 13 bases at J, with 19 bases between. The DNA for the CDR3 is TGTGCCAGCAGCCCCCTCATCATCGGGGAACAGTTCTTC. Its protein is CASSPLIIGEQFF. Full variable domain (outside the CDR3, taken from reference TRBV25-1 and TRBJ2-1): EADIYQTPRYLVIGTGKKITLECSQTMGHDKMYWYQQDPGMELHLIHYSYGVNSTEKGDLSSESTVSRIRTEHFPLTLESARPSHTSQYLCASSPLIIGEQFFGPGTRLTVL.

This clone occurred once. This rearrangement joins TRBV29-1 to TRBJ2-7; 9 bases line up with TRBD1. Germline V gene lookup returns CDR1 SQVTM and CDR2 ANQGSEA. This CDR3 contains 12 residues. V was pared by 6 bases and J by 1 base, with 1 base of the junction left unmatched. The CDR3 spells CSVGQGSYEQYF. CDR3 bases: TGCAGCGTCGGACAGGGGTCCTACGAGCAGTACTTC.

The chain employs TRBV6-5 and TRBJ1-4; 9 bases align to TRBD1. The CDR3 extends over 13 amino acids. J gave up 12 bases and V 0 bases, and 2 bases lay outside the gene matches. Germline V gene data show CDR1 as MNHEY and CDR2 as SVGAGI. The CDR3 DNA sequence: TGTGCCAGCAGTTACTCCCGGACAGGGGAACTGTTTTTT. This gives the protein CASSYSRTGELFF.

The chain combines TRBV5-1 with TRBJ1-4; 7 nucleotides line up with TRBD1. CDR1 and CDR2 from the germline V gene are SGHRS and YFSETQ. This CDR3 spans 13 amino acids. The V segment lost 3 bases and the J segment 11 bases; nucleotides outside the gene matches: 7. CDR3 coding DNA: TGCGCCAGCAGCTCTGGACAGGAGGGGAAACTGTTTTTT. Translated: CASSSGQEGKLFF.

This chain connects TRBV6-1 to TRBJ2-7; D uncertain. V lost 2 bases, J lost 3 bases, and 14 bases lay in between. CDR3 length: 15 residues. From germline, CDR1 is MNHNS and CDR2 SASEGT. The CDR3 loop is CASSERRYYNYEQYF. CDR3 DNA: TGTGCCAGCAGTGAACGCCGGTACTATAACTACGAGCAGTACTTC.

This clone is a singleton in its sample. The V gene is TRBV28, the J gene TRBJ2-7; D unresolved. V shed 0 bases and J shed 2 bases, with 5 bases lying between them. CDR3 length: 13 amino acids. CDR1 is MDHEN and CDR2 is SYDVKM in the germline V gene. CDR3 DNA sequence: TGTGCCAGCAGTTTATGGCAGGCCTACGAGCAGTACTTC. Translating it yields CASSLWQAYEQYF.

This chain joins TRBV28 and TRBJ2-5; 7 nucleotides match TRBD2. Germline V gene sequence: CDR1 MDHEN, CDR2 SYDVKM. J gave up 0 bases and V 10 bases, and 17 bases lay outside the gene matches. This CDR3 is built from 17 residues. The CDR3 DNA reads TGTGCCATCCAGCTGGCCTCTAGCGGACTGTACCAAGAGACCCAGTACTTC. Protein: CAIQLASSGLYQETQYF.

The chain joins TRBV30 to TRBJ1-2, with 7 bases matching TRBD1. V was clipped by 0 bases and J by 7 bases; unmatched bases: 14. The CDR3 is made up of 16 amino acids. The germline gives CDR1 GTSNPN, CDR2 SVGIG (reference sequence). CDR3 sequence: CAWSVRGDSSLRGYTF. In DNA, the CDR3 is TGTGCCTGGAGTGTACGAGGGGACAGTTCCCTGCGTGGCTACACCTTC.

This clone was counted a single time. The genes are TRBV7-2 and TRBJ2-3; D is undetermined. Trimming took 5 bases from V and 0 from J, leaving 6 bases between them. This CDR3 spans 13 amino acids. Germline CDR1 SGHTA, CDR2 FQGNSA. CDR3 in DNA: TGTGCCAGCAGCAGAGAAAGCACAGATACGCAGTATTTT. This translates into CASSRESTDTQYF. The full variable domain, in which reference TRBV7-2 and TRBJ2-3 provide the parts outside the CDR3, is GAGVSQSPSNKVTEKGKDVELRCDPISGHTALYWYRQSLGQGLEFLIYFQGNSAPDKSGLPSDRFSAERTGGSVSTLTIQRTQQEDSAVYLCASSRESTDTQYFGPGTRLTVL.

This clone was counted once. The chain is built from TRBV5-1 and TRBJ2-1; the match to TRBD1 covers 9 bases. The CDR3 covers 17 residues. Germline CDR1 reads SGHRS; CDR2 reads YFSETQ. V was pared by 6 bases and J by 8 bases, with 18 bases of the junction left unmatched. CDR3 sequence: CASKSGQGRSWLDEQFF. As DNA, the CDR3 is TGCGCCAGCAAATCGGGACAGGGACGGAGTTGGCTCGATGAGCAGTTCTTC.

This clone was seen once. V is TRBV28 and J is TRBJ1-1; D might be TRBD1 (5 bases). Germline V gene sequence: CDR1 MDHEN, CDR2 SYDVKM. This CDR3 has 14 residues. V was pared by 7 bases and J by 6 bases, with 18 bases between. CDR3 DNA: TGTGCCAGCACCGTCTCATACAGGACCGCTGAAGCTTTCTTT. Protein sequence: CASTVSYRTAEAFF.

The V call is TRBV11-2, the J call TRBJ1-5; no clear D gene. The length of the CDR3 is 11 residues. V lost 4 bases, J lost 9 bases, and 7 bases lay in between. The germline V gene has CDR1 SGHAT and CDR2 FQNNGV. CDR3 sequence reads: CASSYQWPQHF. In DNA form, the CDR3 reads TGTGCCAGCAGCTATCAGTGGCCCCAGCATTTT.